The T cell receptor (beta chain) described here comes from a study of cytomegalovirus exposure and HLA in healthy donors. In germline, CDR1 is SGHRS, CDR2 YFSETQ. This CDR3 has 13 amino acids. The germline V and J ends were trimmed by 4 bases and 2 bases, with 8 bases remaining between them. Researchers ran the PCR with 60 Vbeta and 13 Jbeta primers. Some clones are missing from TCRdb's copy, which holds only in-frame ones; the method was immunoSEQ multiplex PCR. The sample consists of around 110,000 clones, approximately 80% of them appearing once. Concerning this clone itself: Its antigen remains unidentified.

General study results and limits: Later on, an analysis found that several of the most significant clusters appeared to be linked to common viral pathogens, which included parvovirus B19. It is likely that the observed cluster of highly shared sequence variants was a sequencing artifact.

Despite likely unrecorded immune exposures, the donors were nominally healthy at the time of sampling. This receptor was obtained from a woman under 40 in good health and CMV-seronegative. The chain combines TRBV5-1 with TRBJ2-3; TRBD2 might be the D (5 bases). The sequencing sample was made of PBMCs. This CDR3 reads CASSGGFTDTQYF. The CDR3 region has the DNA TGCGCCAGCAGCGGCGGGTTCACAGATACGCAGTATTTT. Full variable domain (missing parts from reference TRBV5-1 and TRBJ2-3): KAGVTQTPRYLIKTRGQQVTLSCSPISGHRSVSWYQQTPGQGLQFLFEYFSETQRNKGNFPGRFSGRQFSNSRSEMNVSTLELGDSALYLCASSGGFTDTQYFGPGTRLTVL.